These T cell receptor beta chains were read from a single sample in a study of OX40 agonist ivuxolimab in advanced cancers. Sequencing was performed with immunoSEQ multiplex PCR; in TCRdb, only in-frame clones are kept and a portion is missing. Of about 82,000 clones in the sample, just under 90% were seen once. This sample comprised CD4+ or CD8+ T cells sorted from blood, obtained in a trial of the OX40 agonist ivuxolimab. These receptors came from an adult with an advanced solid tumor such as melanoma, head and neck, liver or kidney cancer. Both conserved end residues are part of each CDR3. D genes are given only for firm matches. The size of a clone is reported for some rows only, either as once, few or many, or as a class for expanded clones.

V: TRBV12-2
D: NA
J: TRBJ2-5
size: once
length: 15
DNA: TGTGCAAGTCGCTTGAGGGGGGACAGGGGCGAGACCCAGTACTTC
CDR3: CASRLRGDRGETQYF

V: TRBV10-3
D: NA
J: TRBJ2-1
size: NA
length: 16
DNA: TGTGCCATCAGTGACCCTTACCTCAGCCGAGGGATTGAGCAGTTCTTC
CDR3: CAISDPYLSRGIEQFF

V: TRBV6-5
D: NA
J: TRBJ2-7
size: NA
length: 13
DNA: TGTGCCAGCAGCCCAGGGCTACAGTACGAGCAGTACTTC
CDR3: CASSPGLQYEQYF

V: TRBV5-1
D: NA
J: TRBJ2-1
size: NA
length: 16
DNA: TGCGCCAGCAGCCCTCTAACGGGGAGCTCCTACAATGAGCAGTTCTTC
CDR3: CASSPLTGSSYNEQFF

V: TRBV6-6
D: NA
J: TRBJ1-1
size: NA
length: 14
DNA: TGTGCCAGCAGTTACAAGCGGGGGGACACTGAAGCTTTCTTT
CDR3: CASSYKRGDTEAFF

V: TRBV10-2
D: NA
J: TRBJ2-5
size: NA
length: 13
DNA: TGCGCCAGCAGCCGGCCGCCCCAAGAGACCCAGTACTTC
CDR3: CASSRPPQETQYF

V: TRBV12-5
D: NA
J: TRBJ2-5
size: NA
length: 15
DNA: TGTGCTAGTGGTTCCGGGGAGTCTGGGCAAGAGACCCAGTACTTC
CDR3: CASGSGESGQETQYF

V: TRBV5-4
D: TRBD2
J: TRBJ2-1
size: NA
length: 16
DNA: TGTGCCAGCAGCTCTAAACTAGCGGAATTAAACAATGAGCAGTTCTTC
CDR3: CASSSKLAELNNEQFF

V: TRBV28
D: NA
J: TRBJ2-2
size: NA
length: 15
DNA: TGTGCCAGCAGTTTAGCGACTCTGAACACCGGGGAGCTGTTTTTT
CDR3: CASSLATLNTGELFF

V: TRBV11-2
D: NA
J: TRBJ2-7
size: NA
length: 14
DNA: TGTGCCAGCAGCTTAGGCCAGGGGCCCTACGAGCAGTACTTC
CDR3: CASSLGQGPYEQYF

V: TRBV9
D: NA
J: TRBJ1-1
size: NA
length: 15
DNA: TGTGCCAGCACCAAAGTCGCGGGACCCAAGCCTGAAGCTTTCTTT
CDR3: CASTKVAGPKPEAFF

V: TRBV12-5
D: TRBD1
J: TRBJ2-7
size: once
length: 13
DNA: TGTGCTAGTGGACGGGACAGAGCCTACGAGCAGTACTTC
CDR3: CASGRDRAYEQYF

V: TRBV7-8
D: NA
J: TRBJ1-4
size: NA
length: 13
DNA: TGTGCCAGCAGCGGAGAGACGGTCAAGAAACTGTTTTTT
CDR3: CASSGETVKKLFF

V: TRBV18
D: TRBD2
J: TRBJ2-1
size: NA
length: 15
DNA: TGTGCCAGCTCCCCTGCTGGCGGGAGTTGGAATGAGCAGTTCTTC
CDR3: CASSPAGGSWNEQFF

V: TRBV27
D: NA
J: TRBJ2-2
size: NA
length: 13
DNA: TGTGCCAGCAGTTTAGGGAATCCCGGGGAGCTGTTTTTT
CDR3: CASSLGNPGELFF

V: TRBV4-1
D: TRBD2
J: TRBJ2-5
size: NA
length: 15
DNA: TGCGCCAGCAGCCAAGGGACTAGCGGGTGGGAGACCCAGTACTTC
CDR3: CASSQGTSGWETQYF

V: TRBV29-1
D: NA
J: TRBJ2-2
size: once
length: 13
DNA: TGCAGCGTTGAAGCCGAGGGTACCGGGGAGCTGTTTTTT
CDR3: CSVEAEGTGELFF

V: TRBV27
D: TRBD2
J: TRBJ2-1
size: once
length: 14
DNA: TGTGCCAGCTCTCGGACTAGCGGTAACAATGAGCAGTTCTTC
CDR3: CASSRTSGNNEQFF

V: TRBV6-5
D: TRBD1
J: TRBJ1-1
size: few
length: 14
DNA: TGTGCCAGCAGGCACCGGGACAGGGACACTGAAGCTTTCTTT
CDR3: CASRHRDRDTEAFF

V: TRBV5-6
D: NA
J: TRBJ1-2
size: NA
length: 13
DNA: TGTGCCAGCAGCGAAGGGGGTGGCTATGGCTACACCTTC
CDR3: CASSEGGGYGYTF

V: TRBV10-1
D: TRBD1
J: TRBJ2-1
size: NA
length: 17
DNA: TGCGCCAGCAGTGAGTCGACTCGTCCAGGGGGCCGAAATGAGCAGTTCTTC
CDR3: CASSESTRPGGRNEQFF

V: TRBV18
D: TRBD1
J: TRBJ1-1
size: once
length: 12
DNA: TGTGCCAGCTCACCGAGGGACAGGGCAGCTTTCTTT
CDR3: CASSPRDRAAFF